The table lists the clone carrying this TCR beta chain with a few counts. Its antigen is undetermined. Produced via immunoSEQ multiplex PCR; TCRdb's table is partial and in-frame only. The table lists fewer than 1.4 million clones, 78% of them singletons. Germline V gene sequence: CDR1 MDHEN, CDR2 SYDVKM. This CDR3 is built from 19 residues. V was trimmed by 5 bases and J by 0 bases, leaving 23 bases between them. The sample originates from a study of shared clonotypes between healthy human individuals. Study-wide findings and caveats: Four donors had roughly 5% of their naive CD4 clonotypes in common. Apart from blood, nothing was sampled; tissue repertoires likely differ.

The specimen was memory CD4+ T cells from PBMCs. Subset described: CD45RA-negative fraction. This clonotype originated in a young man in good health. Some clones in this sample may be carry-over from other donors' samples. This rearrangement joins TRBV28 to TRBJ1-3; tentatively, D is TRBD1 (5 bases). CDR3 DNA sequence: TGTGCCAGCAGTCCGCTCCGGGACGGCTTTCTTAGCTCTGGAAACACCATATATTTT. Amino acid sequence: CASSPLRDGFLSSGNTIYF. The full variable domain, in which reference TRBV28 and TRBJ1-3 provide the parts outside the CDR3, is DVKVTQSSRYLVKRTGEKVFLECVQDMDHENMFWYRQDPGLGLRLIYFSYDVKMKEKGDIPEGYSVSREKKERFSLILESASTNQTSMYLCASSPLRDGFLSSGNTIYFGEGSWLTVV.